A single sample gave rise to the 3 T cell receptor beta chains below, sequenced in a study of molecular identifiers for immune sequencing clone quantification. TCRdb passed the PCR reads through MiXCR, listing each CDR3 protein once. The table lists approximately 630,000 distinct CDR3 sequences, roughly 23% of them singletons, with about 0.73% in the top ten. The sequenced material came from naive CD8+ T cells from blood, with Jurkat cell RNA spiked in. Described subset: FACS-sorted CD8+CD4-CCR7+CD45RA+ naive T cells. These TCRs come from a human donor in good health. Some libraries in this study had Jurkat cell RNA spiked in.

CDR3 sequence (DNA): TGTGCCAGTAGTTTCGGGGAACGAGGGACCGGGGAGCTGTTTTTT. It codes for CASSFGERGTGELFF. The chain employs TRBV19 and TRBJ2-2; D is perhaps TRBD2 (5 bases). V lost 5 bases and J 5 bases, leaving 15 bases between the germline ends. The CDR3 is made up of 15 amino acids. The germline gives CDR1 LNHDA, CDR2 SQIVND (reference sequence).

This clonotype was recorded at least ten times. This rearrangement joins TRBV4-1 to TRBJ1-2, with D possibly matching TRBD1 (5 bases). Germline V gene lookup returns CDR1 MGHRA and CDR2 YSYEKL. With 2 bases removed from V and 4 bases from J, the gap between germline ends came to 17 bases. This CDR3 is built from 16 residues. CDR3 amino acids: CASSQPPRGRGYGYTF. The CDR3, as DNA: TGCGCCAGCAGCCAACCACCGCGGGGCAGAGGCTATGGCTACACCTTC.

For the CDR3, the DNA is TGCGCCAGCAGCCAGATTGGGAGGGGTTATGGCTACACCTTC. Translating gives CASSQIGRGYGYTF. The rearrangement links TRBV4-1 to TRBJ1-2, with D maybe TRBD1 (5 bases). V lost 3 bases, J lost 5 bases, and 13 bases lay in between. CDR3 length: 14 residues. Germline V CDR1 and CDR2: MGHRA, YSYEKL.